A selection of T cell receptor beta chains follows, all from one sample in a study of monozygotic twins with cystic fibrosis. Libraries were prepared by immunoSEQ multiplex PCR; TCRdb keeps only in-frame clonotypes and omits some of them. The sample records some 32,000 clones, 95% to 98% being singletons. Material: blood. Receptors originate from a girl aged 2-10 years with cystic fibrosis. Both conserved end residues are part of each CDR3. The D gene is left open where the match is weak. Clone size appears in some rows only: once, few, many, or a class for an expanded clone.

j_call: TRBJ2-2; d_call: .; clone_size: .; v_call: TRBV7-9; cdr3_nt: TGTGCCAGCAGCTTAACTCGGGGCACCGGGGAGCTGTTTTTT; cdr3_aa: CASSLTRGTGELFF
j_call: TRBJ2-3; d_call: .; clone_size: .; v_call: TRBV30; cdr3_nt: TGTGCCTGGAGTAAAGACAGCGCTTCCCTAGATACGCAGTATTTT; cdr3_aa: CAWSKDSASLDTQYF
j_call: TRBJ2-1; d_call: TRBD2; clone_size: .; v_call: TRBV5-5; cdr3_nt: TGTGCCAGCAACCCGGGGACTAGCGGGAGTAAGCATGAGCAGTTCTTC; cdr3_aa: CASNPGTSGSKHEQFF
j_call: TRBJ2-1; d_call: .; clone_size: .; v_call: TRBV5-4; cdr3_nt: TGTGCCAGCAGCGGGTCCGCCGGGACACTCTACAATGAGCAGTTCTTC; cdr3_aa: CASSGSAGTLYNEQFF
j_call: TRBJ1-5; d_call: TRBD1; clone_size: .; v_call: TRBV2; cdr3_nt: TGTGCCAGCAGGATCTCCGGGACAGAAGGTCAGCCCCAGCATTTT; cdr3_aa: CASRISGTEGQPQHF
j_call: TRBJ1-5; d_call: .; clone_size: .; v_call: TRBV27; cdr3_nt: TGTGCCAGCAGTTTATACAATCGGGGTCAGCCCCAGCATTTT; cdr3_aa: CASSLYNRGQPQHF
j_call: TRBJ1-2; d_call: TRBD1; clone_size: .; v_call: TRBV11-1; cdr3_nt: TGTGCCAGCAGCCCAGAACAGGGGGCCTATGGCTACACCTTC; cdr3_aa: CASSPEQGAYGYTF
j_call: TRBJ2-1; d_call: TRBD2; clone_size: once; v_call: TRBV9; cdr3_nt: TGTGCCAGCAGCCTCAGAAGGGTAACTAGCGTTACTGAGCAGTTCTTC; cdr3_aa: CASSLRRVTSVTEQFF
j_call: TRBJ1-2; d_call: .; clone_size: .; v_call: TRBV29-1; cdr3_nt: TGCAGCGTGGAGCCAGGGTCCCTCAATGGCTACACCTTC; cdr3_aa: CSVEPGSLNGYTF
j_call: TRBJ1-6; d_call: .; clone_size: .; v_call: TRBV5-1; cdr3_nt: TGCGCCAGCAGCTTGATGGGGGTGGATAATTCACCCCTCCACTTT; cdr3_aa: CASSLMGVDNSPLHF
j_call: TRBJ2-1; d_call: TRBD2; clone_size: .; v_call: TRBV9; cdr3_nt: TGTGCCAGCAGCGTAGACCCTAGCGGGAGTTTTGAGCAGTTCTTC; cdr3_aa: CASSVDPSGSFEQFF
j_call: TRBJ1-1; d_call: .; clone_size: .; v_call: TRBV5-1; cdr3_nt: TGCGCCAGCAGGAGCGGACAACCGTTCACTGAAGCTTTCTTT; cdr3_aa: CASRSGQPFTEAFF
j_call: TRBJ2-3; d_call: .; clone_size: .; v_call: TRBV7-9; cdr3_nt: TGTGCCAGCAGCCCGAGGGCAGGGGCGAGCACAGATACGCAGTATTTT; cdr3_aa: CASSPRAGASTDTQYF
j_call: TRBJ2-7; d_call: TRBD2; clone_size: .; v_call: TRBV18; cdr3_nt: TGTGCCAGCTCACCAGACCCTAGCGGGAGAATCTACTTC; cdr3_aa: CASSPDPSGRIYF
j_call: TRBJ2-2; d_call: .; clone_size: .; v_call: TRBV4-1; cdr3_nt: TGCGCCAGCAGCCAAGGGACAGCTAATACCGGGGAGCTGTTTTTT; cdr3_aa: CASSQGTANTGELFF
j_call: TRBJ1-1; d_call: .; clone_size: .; v_call: TRBV5-6; cdr3_nt: TGTGCCAGCAGCACCTTGGGGAAAGGGGCGAACACTGAAGCTTTCTTT; cdr3_aa: CASSTLGKGANTEAFF
j_call: TRBJ2-7; d_call: .; clone_size: once; v_call: TRBV5-1; cdr3_nt: TGCGCCAGCAGCTTGTACGGGGACGTTGAATACGAGCAGTACTTC; cdr3_aa: CASSLYGDVEYEQYF